This T cell receptor beta chain was profiled in a study of T cells after yellow fever vaccination. At least ten counts were recorded for this clonotype. TCRdb analysed the 5' RACE reads with MiXCR anew, one entry per CDR3 protein. The sample shows about 130,000 distinct CDR3 sequences, 6.6% of them seen only once. This CDR3 is built from 18 residues. The germline gives CDR1 SGDLS, CDR2 YYNGEE. V lost 4 bases and J lost 6, with 29 bases in between. The sequencing here drew on CD4+ T cells sorted from PBMCs, taken 10 days after the yellow fever booster vaccination. The chain has TRBV9 and TRBJ2-7, with TRBD2 as a possible D gene (7 bases). This clonotype originated in a man aged 25 to 40 who received the YFV17D yellow fever vaccine. CDR3 nucleotides: TGTGCCAGCAGCTCTCGGGGGCCAGGACCTATGCGGGAGCTCGAGCAGTACTTC. It yields the protein CASSSRGPGPMRELEQYF.